These 31 T cell receptor beta chains were all obtained from the same sample, sequenced in a study of CD8 T cells in ankylosing spondylitis. TCRdb called the 5' RACE reads again in MiXCR, with one record for every CDR3 protein. The data hold 350,000 to 450,000 distinct CDR3 sequences, with roughly a quarter observed a single time. Study observations and caveats: It appeared that ankylosing spondylitis blood was characterized by a TCR beta motif of under ten highly homologous variants.

Their antigen targets remain unknown. The specimen was blood, either unsorted or a sorted T cell fraction (not recorded which). These receptors were collected from a male donor with ankylosing spondylitis.

This sequence joins TRBV3-1 and TRBJ1-6, with D perhaps TRBD1 (6 bases). Germline assignment: CDR1 LGHDT and CDR2 YNNKEL (reference sequence). CDR3 size: 15 residues. V lost 1 base and J lost 5, with 9 bases in between. The CDR3 region is CASSQGGQNNSPLHF. For the CDR3, the DNA is TGTGCCAGCAGCCAAGGGGGGCAGAATAATTCACCCCTCCACTTT.

This clonotype has just one count. DNA for the CDR3: TGTGCCAGCAGACCGGACAGGGTGACCTACAATGAGCAGTTCTTC. It specifies CASRPDRVTYNEQFF. The chain uses TRBV5-5 and TRBJ2-1, with 8 nucleotides matching TRBD1. The V gene's germline CDR1 is SGHKS and CDR2 YYEKEE (reference sequence). The CDR3 covers 15 residues. The V segment lost 5 bases and the J segment 2 bases; nucleotides outside the gene matches: 6.

The sample holds a few counts of this clonotype. The chain employs TRBV12-3 or TRBV12-4 and TRBJ2-1, with 10 bases identical to TRBD2. With 7 bases clipped from V and 2 bases from J, the junction kept 5 bases outside the gene matches. The CDR3 totals 15 residues. The CDR3 is CASKRSGRAYNEQFF. CDR3 DNA sequence: TGTGCCAGCAAGAGGAGCGGGAGGGCCTACAATGAGCAGTTCTTC.

There are many counts of this clonotype. This chain joins TRBV29-1 and TRBJ2-5; D is perhaps TRBD2 (6 bases). CDR1 and CDR2 from the germline V gene are SQVTM and ANQGSEA. The V end lost 1 base, the J end lost 5 bases, and 11 bases lay between the germline ends. This CDR3 comprises 13 residues. The CDR3 protein is CSVEAVGGETQYF. The CDR3 nucleotides are TGCAGCGTTGAAGCGGTGGGAGGCGAGACCCAGTACTTC.

The chain links TRBV5-1 to TRBJ1-1, with D perhaps matching TRBD1 (6 bases). V lost 6 bases and J lost 2, with 14 bases in between. The CDR3 is 14 residues long. Germline values: CDR1 SGHRS, CDR2 YFSETQ. The CDR3 protein is CASTETGSNTEAFF. The CDR3 region has the DNA TGCGCCAGCACCGAGACAGGTTCTAACACTGAAGCTTTCTTT.

V usage is TRBV11-2 and J usage is TRBJ2-7, with TRBD2 as a possible D gene (5 bases). This CDR3 comprises 14 residues. The V and J ends lost 5 bases and 5 bases respectively, with 16 bases between them. CDR1 and CDR2 (germline): SGHAT, FQNNGV. The DNA of the CDR3 is TGTGCCAGCAGCCGCCAGAGGGCCTGGGACGAGCAGTACTTC. Its translation: CASSRQRAWDEQYF.

The chain carries TRBV5-1 and TRBJ1-4; D remains unclear. V was cut by 2 bases and J by 4 bases, with 9 bases left in between. The CDR3 consists of 14 residues. Looked up from germline, CDR1 is SGHRS and CDR2 is YFSETQ. CDR3 protein: CASSFGSGNEKLFF. The CDR3 DNA reads as TGCGCCAGCAGCTTCGGATCTGGTAATGAAAAACTGTTTTTT.

The chain recombines TRBV5-6 with TRBJ2-7; no definite D call. Trimming took 4 bases from V and 1 from J, leaving 15 bases between them. Germline CDR1 and CDR2: SGHDT and YYEEEE. The CDR3 is 15 residues long. The CDR3 here is CASSHLPLVSYEQYF. Written as DNA, the CDR3 is TGTGCCAGCAGCCACCTTCCCCTCGTATCCTACGAGCAGTACTTC.

This clonotype showed up just a few times. V is TRBV27 and J is TRBJ1-1; D may be TRBD1 (5 bases). CDR3 length: 13 residues. Germline loops: CDR1 MNHEY, CDR2 SMNVEV (reference sequence). The ends were cut back, 2 bases at V and 7 bases at J, with 11 bases in the middle. CDR3 sequence: CASSLAGRDEAFF. DNA for the CDR3: TGTGCCAGCAGTTTAGCGGGCAGGGATGAAGCTTTCTTT.

The chain couples TRBV12-3 or TRBV12-4 to TRBJ1-1; 8 bases match TRBD1. The CDR3 runs 16 residues. Trimming removed 8 bases from V and 1 base from J; junction bases left unmatched: 12. CDR3 bases: TGTGCCAGCGGGTATACAGGGGGGTCAGGGAACACTGAAGCTTTCTTT. Its protein is CASGYTGGSGNTEAFF.

This clonotype was recorded at least ten times. The V and J genes are TRBV5-5 and TRBJ2-7; a weak D match, TRBD1 (7 bases). The CDR3 runs 17 residues. Trimming shortened V by 1 base and J by 2 bases, and 19 bases separated the two germline ends. The germline V gene has CDR1 SGHKS and CDR2 YYEKEE (reference sequence). CDR3 protein: CASSLRRDRQGAYEQYF. CDR3 in DNA: TGTGCCAGCAGCTTGAGGAGGGATCGACAGGGAGCCTACGAGCAGTACTTC.

The chain joins TRBV9 to TRBJ2-3; D possibly uses TRBD1 or TRBD2 (6 bases each). CDR3 length: 16 amino acids. Trimming removed 0 bases at V and 0 bases at J, with 11 bases between. CDR1 and CDR2 from the germline V gene are SGDLS and YYNGEE. The CDR3 coding sequence is TGTGCCAGCAGCGTAGATTCGGGGGCGAGCACAGATACGCAGTATTTT. Encoded protein: CASSVDSGASTDTQYF.

The chain combines TRBV6-1 with TRBJ2-5, with TRBD1 identical over 8 bases. Trimming removed 8 bases from V and 1 base from J; junction bases left unmatched: 9. The V gene's germline CDR1 is MNHNS and CDR2 SASEGT. The CDR3 contains 15 residues. The CDR3 protein is CASREQGAPQETQYF. The CDR3 DNA follows: TGTGCCAGCCGGGAGCAGGGGGCCCCCCAAGAGACCCAGTACTTC.

This chain links TRBV18 with TRBJ2-1; TRBD2 agrees at 8 bases. V was clipped by 8 bases and J by 6 bases; unmatched bases: 9. The CDR3 covers 14 residues. The germline CDR1 and CDR2 sequences are KGHSH and LQKENI. The CDR3 reads CASLLTSGPNEQFF. The DNA for the CDR3 is TGTGCCAGCCTATTAACTAGCGGCCCCAATGAGCAGTTCTTC.

The chain has TRBV10-2 and TRBJ2-2, with 11 positions matching TRBD2. Germline CDR1 reads WSHSY; CDR2 reads SAAADI. Trimming removed 0 bases from V and 0 bases from J; junction bases left unmatched: 3. The CDR3 runs to 18 residues. DNA for the CDR3: TGCGCCAGCAGTGAGTCGGTTAGCGGGAGGGCGAACACCGGGGAGCTGTTTTTT. Its translation: CASSESVSGRANTGELFF.

The V gene is TRBV20-1, the J gene TRBJ2-2; 9 positions match TRBD2. Germline CDR1 reads DFQATT; CDR2 reads SNEGSKA (reference sequence). This CDR3 contains 15 residues. After removal of 4 bases from V and 4 bases from J, the junction contained 7 bases not matched to a gene. The CDR3 sequence is CSANAAGGATGELFF. DNA for the CDR3: TGCAGTGCTAACGCAGCGGGAGGTGCCACCGGGGAGCTGTTTTTT.

J is TRBJ2-1 and V is TRBV11-3, with 10 nucleotides matching TRBD2. There are 16 residues in the CDR3. Trimming took 3 bases from V and 4 from J; bases not matched to a gene: 6. Germline-derived CDR1 and CDR2 are SGHNT and YENEEA. This chain's CDR3 is CASSLNLAGGYNEQFF. The CDR3 DNA follows: TGTGCCAGCAGCTTGAACTTAGCGGGAGGTTACAATGAGCAGTTCTTC.

In this sample, this clonotype turned up many times. The rearrangement joins TRBV5-1 to TRBJ1-4; a weak D match, TRBD1 (5 bases). This CDR3 has 15 amino acids. Germline lookup yields CDR1 SGHRS and CDR2 YFSETQ. Between the trimmed V and J ends, which lost 4 bases and 4 bases, there was a span of 14 bases. CDR3 bases: TGCGCCAGCAGCCTGGGGCGAGGAGGTAATGAAAAACTGTTTTTT. Protein sequence: CASSLGRGGNEKLFF.

V gene TRBV5-1 combines with J gene TRBJ2-2; 8 bases line up with TRBD1. The ends lost 7 bases at V and 5 bases at J; junction bases unmatched: 10. This CDR3 spans 15 amino acids. Per germline, CDR1 SGHRS and CDR2 YFSETQ. CDR3: CASETDRGGTGELFF. The CDR3 DNA follows: TGCGCCAGCGAAACAGACAGGGGTGGAACCGGGGAGCTGTTTTTT. The entire variable domain, with the rest obtained from reference TRBV5-1 and TRBJ2-2, is as follows: KAGVTQTPRYLIKTRGQQVTLSCSPISGHRSVSWYQQTPGQGLQFLFEYFSETQRNKGNFPGRFSGRQFSNSRSEMNVSTLELGDSALYLCASETDRGGTGELFFGEGSRLTVL.

The rearrangement joins TRBV11-2 to TRBJ2-7, with TRBD1 matching 10 bases. CDR3 size: 15 residues. Germline assignment: CDR1 SGHAT and CDR2 FQNNGV. Germline trimming cut 3 bases from V and 4 bases from J; bases unmatched to any gene: 6. CDR3 sequence (DNA): TGTGCCAGCAGCTTGGACAGGGGGGGCAAGTACGAGCAGTACGTC. Translation gives CASSLDRGGKYEQYV.

The chain uses TRBV4-1 and TRBJ1-5, with D hard to call. V was trimmed by 3 bases and J by 6 bases, leaving 15 bases between them. CDR1 MGHRA and CDR2 YSYEKL come from the germline V gene. The CDR3 totals 15 residues. As DNA, the CDR3 is TGCGCCAGCAGCCAGGCCCCGCAACCGGGTCAGCCCCAGCATTTT. Its protein is CASSQAPQPGQPQHF.

The chain is built from TRBV20-1 and TRBJ2-1; 11 bases are a match to TRBD2. J gave up 2 bases and V 6 bases, and 15 bases lay outside the gene matches. This CDR3 is built from 18 residues. Germline loops: CDR1 DFQATT, CDR2 SNEGSKA (reference sequence). CDR3 sequence (DNA): TGCAGTGCCAGAAGTGAGAGTACTAGCGGGAGAACCTACAATGAGCAGTTCTTC. Amino acid sequence: CSARSESTSGRTYNEQFF.

This clonotype appeared many times. V usage is TRBV7-9 and J usage is TRBJ2-3, with TRBD1 matching 8 bases. CDR3 length equals 14 residues. Germline lookup yields CDR1 SEHNR and CDR2 FQNEAQ (reference sequence). Trimming removed 4 bases from V and 8 bases from J; junction bases left unmatched: 8. The CDR3 reads CASSSQGVPGTQYF. CDR3 sequence (DNA): TGTGCCAGCAGCTCACAGGGGGTCCCAGGTACGCAGTATTTT.

This clonotype was observed a few times. This chain connects TRBV5-6 to TRBJ1-5, with a weak D call TRBD1 (5 bases). CDR1 and CDR2 from the germline V gene are SGHDT and YYEEEE. V lost 4 bases and J 7 bases, leaving 27 bases between the germline ends. The CDR3 has 18 residues. The CDR3 DNA reads as TGTGCCAGCAGCGAGCGACGCCTCGGGACGAGCCTTGGACAGCCCCAGCATTTT. As protein: CASSERRLGTSLGQPQHF.

This clonotype was observed a few times. The chain couples TRBV3-1 to TRBJ2-5; the D gene could be TRBD1 or TRBD2 (6 bases each). The germline CDR1 and CDR2 sequences are LGHDT and YNNKEL (reference sequence). V was shortened by 1 base and J by 5 bases, with 17 bases between the two germline ends. The CDR3 spans 16 residues. In nucleotides, the CDR3 is TGTGCCAGCAGCCAAGTGGGATGGGGGGCTGGTGAGACCCAGTACTTC. This encodes CASSQVGWGAGETQYF.

The DNA for the CDR3 is TGCAGTGCTACAGACAGGAACACTGAAGCTTTCTTT. This codes for CSATDRNTEAFF. The genes are TRBV20-1 and TRBJ1-1; TRBD1 might be the D (5 bases). V shed 4 bases and J shed 1 base, with 7 bases lying between them. The CDR3 runs 12 residues. Germline V lookup: CDR1 DFQATT, CDR2 SNEGSKA (reference sequence).

The rearrangement joins TRBV5-5 to TRBJ1-6; D is unresolved. This CDR3 spans 15 amino acids. Germline V gene lookup returns CDR1 SGHKS and CDR2 YYEKEE (reference sequence). V shed 3 bases and J shed 7 bases, with 14 bases lying between them. The CDR3 reads CASSWIEWENSPLHF. The CDR3 bases are TGTGCCAGCAGCTGGATCGAGTGGGAGAATTCACCCCTCCACTTT.

This clonotype occurred a few times. V and J are TRBV15 and TRBJ1-1; D remains unclear. Germline loops: CDR1 LNHNV, CDR2 YYDKDF (reference sequence). This CDR3 has 13 residues. V lost 1 base to trimming and J lost 6 bases, with 9 bases between them. The CDR3 DNA is TGTGCCACCAGCAGAGGCGGGGTACCTGAAGCTTTCTTT. Encoded protein: CATSRGGVPEAFF.

This clonotype was counted only a few times. The V call is TRBV11-2, the J call TRBJ2-1, with 11 bases identical to TRBD1. Germline values: CDR1 SGHAT, CDR2 FQNNGV. The CDR3 is 14 amino acids. Trimming removed 5 bases from V and 5 bases from J; junction bases left unmatched: 2. CDR3 sequence: CASSGDRGDNEQFF. Here the CDR3 DNA reads TGTGCCAGCAGCGGGGACAGGGGGGACAATGAGCAGTTCTTC.

V gene TRBV20-1 combines with J gene TRBJ1-2; D might be TRBD1 (5 bases). The CDR3 consists of 12 residues. CDR1 and CDR2 (germline): DFQATT, SNEGSKA (reference sequence). Trimming left V 3 bases short and J 7 bases short, with 12 bases between. In nucleotides, the CDR3 is TGCAGTGCTAGCGGGGGATCGGGTGGCTACACCTTC. It is translated as CSASGGSGGYTF.

This clonotype was counted a few times. The V call is TRBV5-1, the J call TRBJ1-2, with 7 bases aligning to TRBD1. Germline V gene sequence: CDR1 SGHRS, CDR2 YFSETQ. V lost 4 bases to trimming and J lost 4 bases; unmatched junction nucleotides: 19. CDR3 length equals 18 residues. CDR3 coding DNA: TGCGCCAGCAGCCTGGGAGGGACAGCAACTTCAAAGGGCTATGGCTACACCTTC. Its translation is CASSLGGTATSKGYGYTF.